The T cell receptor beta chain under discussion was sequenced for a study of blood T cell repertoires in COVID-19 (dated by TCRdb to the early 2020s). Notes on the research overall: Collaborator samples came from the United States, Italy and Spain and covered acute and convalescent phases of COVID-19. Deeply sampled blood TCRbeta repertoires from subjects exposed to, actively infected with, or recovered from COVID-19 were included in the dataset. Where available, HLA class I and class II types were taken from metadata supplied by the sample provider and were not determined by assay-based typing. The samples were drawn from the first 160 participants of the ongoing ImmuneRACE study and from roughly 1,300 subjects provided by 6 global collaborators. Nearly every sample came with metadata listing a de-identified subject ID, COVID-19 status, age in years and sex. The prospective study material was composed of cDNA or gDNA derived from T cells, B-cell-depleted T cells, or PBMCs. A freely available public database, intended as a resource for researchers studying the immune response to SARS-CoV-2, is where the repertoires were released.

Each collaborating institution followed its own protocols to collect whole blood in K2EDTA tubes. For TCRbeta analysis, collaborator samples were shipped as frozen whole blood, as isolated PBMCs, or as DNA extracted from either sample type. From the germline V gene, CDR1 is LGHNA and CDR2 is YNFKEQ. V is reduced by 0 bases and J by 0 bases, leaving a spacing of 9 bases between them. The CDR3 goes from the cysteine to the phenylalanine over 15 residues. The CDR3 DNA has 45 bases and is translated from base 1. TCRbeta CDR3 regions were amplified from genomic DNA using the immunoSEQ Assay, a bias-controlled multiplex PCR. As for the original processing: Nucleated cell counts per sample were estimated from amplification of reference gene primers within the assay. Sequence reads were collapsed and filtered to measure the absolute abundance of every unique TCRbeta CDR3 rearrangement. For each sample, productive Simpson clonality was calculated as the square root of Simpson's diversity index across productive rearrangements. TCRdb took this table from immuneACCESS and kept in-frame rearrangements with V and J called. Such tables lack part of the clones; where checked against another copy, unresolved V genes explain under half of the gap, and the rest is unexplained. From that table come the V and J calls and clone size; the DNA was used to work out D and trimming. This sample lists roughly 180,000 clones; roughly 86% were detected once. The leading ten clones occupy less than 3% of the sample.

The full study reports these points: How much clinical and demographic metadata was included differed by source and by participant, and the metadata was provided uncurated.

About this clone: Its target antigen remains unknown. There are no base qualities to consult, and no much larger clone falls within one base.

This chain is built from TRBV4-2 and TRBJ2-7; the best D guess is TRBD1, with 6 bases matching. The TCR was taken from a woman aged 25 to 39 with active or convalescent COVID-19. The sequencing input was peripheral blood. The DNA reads TGTGCCAGCAGCCAAGACCCAGGGGCCTCCTACGAGCAGTACTTC. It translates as CASSQDPGASYEQYF.